Below, 7 T cell receptor beta chains from the same sample are listed, as sequenced in a study of CD8 T cells in ankylosing spondylitis. Findings of the study overall: Characteristic of ankylosing spondylitis blood, it appeared, was a TCR beta motif comprising about eight highly homologous variants.

TCRdb reanalysed the 5' RACE reads using MiXCR and keeps one entry per CDR3 protein. The sample lists 650,000 to 800,000 distinct CDR3 sequences, around 19% occurring once. Which antigens these TCRs recognize remains unknown. The sample consisted of blood, either unsorted or a sorted T cell fraction (not recorded which). Receptor source: a male donor with ankylosing spondylitis.

J is TRBJ2-7 and V is TRBV27; tentatively, D is TRBD2 (5 bases). This CDR3 has 15 amino acids. Germline CDR1 is MNHEY and CDR2 is SMNVEV (reference sequence). Between the trimmed V and J ends, which lost 6 bases and 4 bases, there was a span of 19 bases. The CDR3 spells CASRPDAGLLYEQYF. The CDR3 DNA reads as TGTGCCAGCAGGCCTGATGCAGGACTCCTTTACGAGCAGTACTTC.

This clonotype was seen more than once but under ten times. The rearrangement joins TRBV4-1 to TRBJ2-2, with D unresolved. Deletions cut 4 bases from V and 0 bases from J, with 12 bases between. The CDR3 length is 16 residues. Germline assignment: CDR1 MGHRA and CDR2 YSYEKL. CDR3 DNA: TGCGCCAGCAGCCCCCACACCAGGCCGAACACCGGGGAGCTGTTTTTT. Translated: CASSPHTRPNTGELFF.

This clonotype was seen more than once but under ten times. For the CDR3, the DNA is TGTGCCAGCAGCCAAGGGACCGAGCCCCAGCATTTT. Translation: CASSQGTEPQHF. The rearrangement joins TRBV27 to TRBJ1-5; the D gene is possibly TRBD1 (5 bases). Trimming removed 6 bases at V and 8 bases at J, with 11 bases between. The CDR3 is made up of 12 amino acids. The germline V gene encodes CDR1 MNHEY and CDR2 SMNVEV (reference sequence).

The J gene is TRBJ2-5, the V gene TRBV5-1, with no clear D. This CDR3 has 13 residues. The V gene's germline CDR1 is SGHRS and CDR2 YFSETQ. V lost 0 bases, J lost 3 bases, and 6 bases lay in between. CDR3 in DNA: TGCGCCAGCAGCTTGGGAACAAAAGAGACCCAGTACTTC. Amino acid sequence: CASSLGTKETQYF.

The genes are TRBV11-2 and TRBJ2-2; D gene ambiguous. The CDR3 totals 11 residues. Trimming took 8 bases from V and 7 from J, leaving 8 bases between them. Germline V gives CDR1 SGHAT, CDR2 FQNNGV. The chain's CDR3 is CASRLNGELFF. Written as DNA, the CDR3 is TGTGCCAGCCGCCTTAACGGGGAGCTGTTTTTT.

J is TRBJ1-1 and V is TRBV20-1, with a possible D match to TRBD1 (6 bases). V dropped 3 bases and J dropped 4 bases, with 15 bases sitting between them. Germline loops: CDR1 DFQATT, CDR2 SNEGSKA (reference sequence). The CDR3 is made up of 14 amino acids. CDR3 sequence: CSASGGPGGTEAFF. CDR3 nucleotides: TGCAGTGCTAGTGGGGGGCCGGGGGGCACTGAAGCTTTCTTT.

This clonotype was detected only a few times. CDR3 nucleotide sequence: TGTGCCAGCACCCCCGTTGCCCCCTGGGGTTACCAAGAGACCCAGTACTTC. It specifies CASTPVAPWGYQETQYF. The V gene is TRBV7-9, the J gene TRBJ2-5; D ambiguous. The CDR3 length is 17 residues. From germline, CDR1 is SEHNR and CDR2 FQNEAQ (reference sequence). V shed 7 bases and J shed 0 bases, with 21 bases lying between them. The whole variable domain, filled in from reference TRBV7-9 and TRBJ2-5, reads DTGVSQNPRHKITKRGQNVTFRCDPISEHNRLYWYRQTLGQGPEFLTYFQNEAQLEKSRLLSDRFSAERPKGSFSTLEIQRTEQGDSAMYLCASTPVAPWGYQETQYFGPGTRLLVL.